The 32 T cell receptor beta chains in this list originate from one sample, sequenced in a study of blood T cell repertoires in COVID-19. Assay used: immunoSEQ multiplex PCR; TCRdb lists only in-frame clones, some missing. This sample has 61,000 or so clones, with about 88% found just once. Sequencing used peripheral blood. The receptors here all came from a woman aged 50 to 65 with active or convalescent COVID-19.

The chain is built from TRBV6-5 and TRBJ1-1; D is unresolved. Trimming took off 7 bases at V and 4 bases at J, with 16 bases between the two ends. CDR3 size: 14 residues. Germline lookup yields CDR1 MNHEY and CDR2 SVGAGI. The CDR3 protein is CASKLEGGSTEAFF. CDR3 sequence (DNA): TGTGCCAGCAAGTTAGAGGGAGGGAGCACTGAAGCTTTCTTT.

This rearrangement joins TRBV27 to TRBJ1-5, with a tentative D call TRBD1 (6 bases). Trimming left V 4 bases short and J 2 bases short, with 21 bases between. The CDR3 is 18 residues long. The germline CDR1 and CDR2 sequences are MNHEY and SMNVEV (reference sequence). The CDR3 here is CASSSRAFRGGGNQPQHF. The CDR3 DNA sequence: TGTGCCAGCAGTTCCCGGGCCTTCAGGGGTGGCGGCAATCAGCCCCAGCATTTT.

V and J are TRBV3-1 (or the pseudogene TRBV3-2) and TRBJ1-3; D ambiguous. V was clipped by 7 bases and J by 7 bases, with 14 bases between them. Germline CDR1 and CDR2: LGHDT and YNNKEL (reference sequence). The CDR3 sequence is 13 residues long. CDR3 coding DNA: TGTGCCAGCACCTCAAAGTTAGTGAACACCATATATTTT. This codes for CASTSKLVNTIYF.

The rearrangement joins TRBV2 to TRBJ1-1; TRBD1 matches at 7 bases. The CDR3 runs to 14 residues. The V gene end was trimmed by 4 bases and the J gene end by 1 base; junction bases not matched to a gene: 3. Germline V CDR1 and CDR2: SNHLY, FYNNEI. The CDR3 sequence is CASSARDRNTEAFF. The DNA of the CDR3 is TGTGCCAGCAGTGCGCGGGACAGGAACACTGAAGCTTTCTTT.

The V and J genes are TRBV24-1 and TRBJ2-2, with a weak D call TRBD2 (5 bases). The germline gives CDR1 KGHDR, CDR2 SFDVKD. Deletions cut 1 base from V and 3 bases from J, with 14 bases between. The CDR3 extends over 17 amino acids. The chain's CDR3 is CATSDLPGSSDTGELFF. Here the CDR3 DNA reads TGTGCCACCAGTGATTTACCGGGATCGTCGGACACCGGGGAGCTGTTTTTT.

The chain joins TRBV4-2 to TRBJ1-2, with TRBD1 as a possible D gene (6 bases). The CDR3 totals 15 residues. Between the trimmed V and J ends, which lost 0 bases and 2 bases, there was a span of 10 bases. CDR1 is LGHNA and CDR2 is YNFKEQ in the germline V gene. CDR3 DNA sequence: TGTGCCAGCAGCCAAGAGTGGACAGCCAACTATGGCTACACCTTC. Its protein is CASSQEWTANYGYTF.

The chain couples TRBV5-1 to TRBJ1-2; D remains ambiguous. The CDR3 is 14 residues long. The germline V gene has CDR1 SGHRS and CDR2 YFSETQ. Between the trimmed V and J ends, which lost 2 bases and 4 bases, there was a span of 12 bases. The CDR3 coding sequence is TGCGCCAGCAGCTTAGAGGCCGTCGGCTATGGCTACACCTTC. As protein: CASSLEAVGYGYTF.

CDR3 DNA: TGTGCCAGCAGCACAGTAGTCGCAGAGACCCAGTACTTC. Amino acid sequence: CASSTVVAETQYF. The chain is built from TRBV6-5 and TRBJ2-5, with D unclear. Trimming took off 6 bases at V and 4 bases at J, with 12 bases between the two ends. The CDR3 spans 13 residues. Germline CDR1 is MNHEY and CDR2 is SVGAGI.

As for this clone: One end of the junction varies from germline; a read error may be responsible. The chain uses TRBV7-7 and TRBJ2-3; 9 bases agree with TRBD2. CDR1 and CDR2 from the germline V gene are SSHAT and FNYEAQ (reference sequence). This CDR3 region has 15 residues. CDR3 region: CASSPRLAGTDTQYF. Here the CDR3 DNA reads TGTGCTAGCAGCCCACGACTAGCGGGCACAGATACGCAGTATTTT.

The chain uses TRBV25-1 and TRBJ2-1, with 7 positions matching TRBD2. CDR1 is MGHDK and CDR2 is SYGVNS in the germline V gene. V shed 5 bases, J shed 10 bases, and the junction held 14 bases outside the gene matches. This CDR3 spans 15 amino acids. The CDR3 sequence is CASSPYKTSPREQFF. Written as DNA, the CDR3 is TGTGCCAGCAGTCCTTACAAGACTAGCCCGAGGGAGCAGTTCTTC.

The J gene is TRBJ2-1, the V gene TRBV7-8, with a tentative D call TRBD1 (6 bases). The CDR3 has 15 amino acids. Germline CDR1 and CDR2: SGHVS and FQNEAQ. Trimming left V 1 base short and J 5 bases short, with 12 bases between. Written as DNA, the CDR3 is TGTGCCAGCAGCTTAGGAACAGGGTTCCACAATGAGCAGTTCTTC. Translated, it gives CASSLGTGFHNEQFF. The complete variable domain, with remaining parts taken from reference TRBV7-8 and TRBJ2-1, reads GAGVSQSPRYKVAKRGQDVALRCDPISGHVSLFWYQQALGQGPEFLTYFQNEAQLDKSGLPSDRFFAERPEGSVSTLKIQRTQQEDSAVYLCASSLGTGFHNEQFFGPGTRLTVL.

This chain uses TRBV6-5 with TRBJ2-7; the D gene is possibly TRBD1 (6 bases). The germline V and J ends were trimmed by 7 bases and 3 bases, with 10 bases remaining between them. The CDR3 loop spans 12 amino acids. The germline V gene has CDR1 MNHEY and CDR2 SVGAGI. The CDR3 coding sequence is TGTGCCAGCATACAGGGTGTCTACGAGCAGTACTTC. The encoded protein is CASIQGVYEQYF.

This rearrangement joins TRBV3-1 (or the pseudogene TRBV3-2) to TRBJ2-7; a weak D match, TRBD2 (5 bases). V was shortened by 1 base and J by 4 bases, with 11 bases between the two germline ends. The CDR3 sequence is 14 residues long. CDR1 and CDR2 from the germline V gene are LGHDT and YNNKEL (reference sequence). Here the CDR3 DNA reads TGTGCCAGCAGCCAAGTAGAACGGGGATACGAGCAGTACTTC. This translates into CASSQVERGYEQYF.

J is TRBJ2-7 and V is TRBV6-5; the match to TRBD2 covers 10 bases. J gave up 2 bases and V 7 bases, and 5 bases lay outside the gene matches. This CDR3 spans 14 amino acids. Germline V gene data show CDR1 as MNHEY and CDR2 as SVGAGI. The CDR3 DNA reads TGTGCCAGCAAATCTAGCGGGGGCCCCTACGAGCAGTACTTC. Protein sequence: CASKSSGGPYEQYF.

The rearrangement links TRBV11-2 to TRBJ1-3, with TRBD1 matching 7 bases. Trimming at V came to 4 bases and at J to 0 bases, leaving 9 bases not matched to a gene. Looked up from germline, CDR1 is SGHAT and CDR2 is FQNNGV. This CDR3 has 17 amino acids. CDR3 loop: CASSSRQGRTSGNTIYF. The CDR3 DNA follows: TGTGCCAGCAGCTCGAGACAGGGAAGAACCTCTGGAAACACCATATATTTT. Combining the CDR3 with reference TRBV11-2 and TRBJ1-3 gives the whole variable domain EAGVAQSPRYKIIEKRQSVAFWCNPISGHATLYWYQQILGQGPKLLIQFQNNGVVDDSQLPKDRFSAERLKGVDSTLKIQPAKLEDSAVYLCASSSRQGRTSGNTIYFGEGSWLTVV.

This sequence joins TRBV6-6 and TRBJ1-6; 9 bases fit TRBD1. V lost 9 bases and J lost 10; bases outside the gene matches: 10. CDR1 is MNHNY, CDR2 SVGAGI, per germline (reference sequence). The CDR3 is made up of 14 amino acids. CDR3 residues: CASHPGQGISPLHF. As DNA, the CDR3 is TGTGCCAGTCATCCGGGACAGGGTATATCACCCCTCCACTTT.

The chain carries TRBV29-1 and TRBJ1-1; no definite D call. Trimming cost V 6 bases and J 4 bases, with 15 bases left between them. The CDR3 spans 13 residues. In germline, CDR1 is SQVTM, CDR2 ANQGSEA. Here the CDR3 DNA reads TGCAGCGTGGGCCAGCAGGAGGGCACTGAAGCTTTCTTT. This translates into CSVGQQEGTEAFF.

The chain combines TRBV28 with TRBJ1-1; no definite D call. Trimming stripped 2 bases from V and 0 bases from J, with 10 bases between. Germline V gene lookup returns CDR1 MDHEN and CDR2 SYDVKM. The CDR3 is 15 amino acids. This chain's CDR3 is CASSLLQSMNTEAFF. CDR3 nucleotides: TGTGCCAGCAGTTTACTACAGAGCATGAACACTGAAGCTTTCTTT.

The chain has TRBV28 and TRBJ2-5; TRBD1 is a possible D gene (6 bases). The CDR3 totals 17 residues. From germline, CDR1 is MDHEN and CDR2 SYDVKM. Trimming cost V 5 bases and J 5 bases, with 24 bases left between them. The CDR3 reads CASSASTGLGSFETQYF. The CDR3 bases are TGTGCCAGCAGTGCAAGCACAGGGCTGGGAAGTTTCGAGACCCAGTACTTC.

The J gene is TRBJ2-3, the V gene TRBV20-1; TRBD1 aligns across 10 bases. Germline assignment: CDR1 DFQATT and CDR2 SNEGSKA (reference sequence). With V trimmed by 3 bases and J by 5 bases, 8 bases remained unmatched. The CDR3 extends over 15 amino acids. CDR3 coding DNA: TGCAGTGCTAGTTTCCGGACAGGGGGGGTAGATACGCAGTATTTT. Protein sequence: CSASFRTGGVDTQYF.

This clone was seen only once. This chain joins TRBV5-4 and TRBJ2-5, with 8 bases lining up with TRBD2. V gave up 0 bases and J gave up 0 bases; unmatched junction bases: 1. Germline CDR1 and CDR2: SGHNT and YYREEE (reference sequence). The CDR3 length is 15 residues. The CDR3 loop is CASSLERGYQETQYF. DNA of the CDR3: TGTGCCAGCAGCTTGGAGCGGGGGTACCAAGAGACCCAGTACTTC.

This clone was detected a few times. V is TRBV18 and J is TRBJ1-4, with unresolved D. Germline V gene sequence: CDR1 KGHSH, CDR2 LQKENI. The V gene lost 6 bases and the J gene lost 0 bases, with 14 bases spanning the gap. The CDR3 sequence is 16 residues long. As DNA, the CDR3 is TGTGCCAGCTCGAGAGGCAGGACTGCAACTAATGAAAAACTGTTTTTT. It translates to CASSRGRTATNEKLFF.

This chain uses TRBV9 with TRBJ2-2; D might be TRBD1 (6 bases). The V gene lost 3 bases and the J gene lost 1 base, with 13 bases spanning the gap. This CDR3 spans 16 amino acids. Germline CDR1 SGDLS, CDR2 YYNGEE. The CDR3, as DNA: TGTGCCAGCAGCGCTAAGATGACAGGGAACACCGGGGAGCTGTTTTTT. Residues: CASSAKMTGNTGELFF. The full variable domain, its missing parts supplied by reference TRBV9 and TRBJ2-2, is DSGVTQTPKHLITATGQRVTLRCSPRSGDLSVYWYQQSLDQGLQFLIQYYNGEERAKGNILERFSAQQFPDLHSELNLSSLELGDSALYFCASSAKMTGNTGELFFGEGSRLTVL.

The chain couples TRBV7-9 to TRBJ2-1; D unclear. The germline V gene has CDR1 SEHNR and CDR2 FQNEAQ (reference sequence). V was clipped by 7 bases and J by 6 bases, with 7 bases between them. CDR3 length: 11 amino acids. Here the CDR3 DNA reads TGTGCCAGCACCCCAATCAATGAGCAGTTCTTC. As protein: CASTPINEQFF. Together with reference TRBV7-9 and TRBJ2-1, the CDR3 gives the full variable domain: DTGVSQNPRHKITKRGQNVTFRCDPISEHNRLYWYRQTLGQGPEFLTYFQNEAQLEKSRLLSDRFSAERPKGSFSTLEIQRTEQGDSAMYLCASTPINEQFFGPGTRLTVL.

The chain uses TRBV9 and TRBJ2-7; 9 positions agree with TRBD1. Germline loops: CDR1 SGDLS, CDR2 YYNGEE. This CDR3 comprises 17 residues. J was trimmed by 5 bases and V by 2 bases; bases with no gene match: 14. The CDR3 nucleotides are TGTGCCAGCAGCGTCCCCCTAGTGGGACAGGGTACCCACGAGCAGTACTTC. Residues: CASSVPLVGQGTHEQYF.

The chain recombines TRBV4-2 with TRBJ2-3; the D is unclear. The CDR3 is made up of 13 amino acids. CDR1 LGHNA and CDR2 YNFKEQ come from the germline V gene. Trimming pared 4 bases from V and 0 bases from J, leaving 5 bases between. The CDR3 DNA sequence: TGTGCCAGCAGCCCAACTAGCACAGATACGCAGTATTTT. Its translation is CASSPTSTDTQYF.

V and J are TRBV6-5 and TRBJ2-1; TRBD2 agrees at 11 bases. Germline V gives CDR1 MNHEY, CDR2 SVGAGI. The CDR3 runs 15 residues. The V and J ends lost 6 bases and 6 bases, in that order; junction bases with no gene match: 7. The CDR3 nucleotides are TGTGCCAGCAGAATAGCGGGAGGGGGTGGCAATGAGCAGTTCTTC. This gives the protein CASRIAGGGGNEQFF.

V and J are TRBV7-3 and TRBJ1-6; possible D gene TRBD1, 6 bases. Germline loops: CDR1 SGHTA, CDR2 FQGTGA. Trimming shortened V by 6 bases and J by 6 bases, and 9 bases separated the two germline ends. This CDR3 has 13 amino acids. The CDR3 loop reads CASRDSFNSPLHF. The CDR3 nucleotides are TGTGCCAGCAGGGACAGTTTTAATTCACCCCTCCACTTT. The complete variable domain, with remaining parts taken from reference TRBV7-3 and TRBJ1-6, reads GAGVSQTPSNKVTEKGKYVELRCDPISGHTALYWYRQSLGQGPEFLIYFQGTGAADDSGLPNDRFFAVRPEGSVSTLKIQRTERGDSAVYLCASRDSFNSPLHFGNGTRLTVT.

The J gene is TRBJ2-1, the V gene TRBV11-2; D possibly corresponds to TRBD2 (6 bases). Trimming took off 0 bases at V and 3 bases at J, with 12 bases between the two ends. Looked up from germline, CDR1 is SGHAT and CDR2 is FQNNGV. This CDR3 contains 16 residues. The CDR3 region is CASSLDLGGIYNEQFF. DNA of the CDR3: TGTGCCAGCAGCTTAGATCTCGGCGGGATCTACAATGAGCAGTTCTTC.

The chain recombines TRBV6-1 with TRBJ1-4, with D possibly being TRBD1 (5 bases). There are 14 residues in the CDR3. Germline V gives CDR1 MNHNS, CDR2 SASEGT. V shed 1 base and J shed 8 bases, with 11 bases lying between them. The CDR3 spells CASSEGAGIEKLFF. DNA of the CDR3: TGTGCCAGCAGTGAAGGTGCAGGGATAGAAAAACTGTTTTTT.

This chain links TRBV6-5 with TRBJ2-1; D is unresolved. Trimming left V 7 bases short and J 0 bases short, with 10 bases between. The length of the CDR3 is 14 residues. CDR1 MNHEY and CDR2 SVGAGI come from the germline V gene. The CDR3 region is CASKALSSYNEQFF. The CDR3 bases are TGTGCCAGCAAAGCGCTGAGCTCCTACAATGAGCAGTTCTTC.

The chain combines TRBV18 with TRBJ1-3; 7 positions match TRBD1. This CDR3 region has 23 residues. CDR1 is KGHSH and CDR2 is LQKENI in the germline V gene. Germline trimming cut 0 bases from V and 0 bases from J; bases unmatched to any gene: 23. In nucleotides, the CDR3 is TGTGCCAGCTCACCACCTCTTGCGAAAACAGGGGATTACTCCGTGAGCTCTGGAAACACCATATATTTT. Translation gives CASSPPLAKTGDYSVSSGNTIYF.